The present T cell receptor beta chain was sequenced within a study of blood T cell repertoires in COVID-19. Study at large: The analysed material was cDNA or gDNA that came from T cells, B-cell-depleted T cells, or PBMCs.

Seattle's cohort entered during active infection and was followed longitudinally. Per the study methods: Nucleated cell number was recorded as an estimate derived from reference gene primer amplification. The data were produced by immunoSEQ multiplex PCR, yet TCRdb's version contains in-frame clones alone and is incomplete. Clone size and V and J calls were adopted from that table, with D and trimming inferred from the DNA. The data show 390,000 or so clones, around 87% seen once. The TCR originated in a woman in her twenties or thirties with COVID-19, enrolled during active disease. Input material: peripheral blood.

This CDR3 reads CASSSGAFTGELFF. The CDR3 DNA reads TGTGCCAGTAGTAGCGGAGCCTTCACCGGGGAGCTGTTTTTT. The chain carries TRBV2 and TRBJ2-2; TRBD2 is a possible D gene (6 bases). The CDR3 runs 14 residues. Germline V gives CDR1 SNHLY, CDR2 FYNNEI. Trimming stripped 9 bases from V and 4 bases from J, with 15 bases between.